This is a list of T cell receptor beta chains from one sample in a study of blood T cell repertoires in COVID-19. Method: immunoSEQ multiplex PCR; TCRdb's copy keeps in-frame clones and lacks some. The sample has 150,000 to 200,000 clones, about nine tenths seen once. The sample was peripheral blood. These receptors all stem from an older woman with acute or convalescent COVID-19. Each CDR3 is given with its conserved first and last residue. A D gene is named only where the DNA matches it firmly. The size field is filled for only some rows; it gives once, few, many or a size class.

v_call	j_call	clone_size	d_call	cdr3_aa	cdr3_nt
TRBV7-9	TRBJ2-1	NA	TRBD2	CASSSGTSGVREQFF	TGTGCCAGCAGTTCCGGGACTAGCGGGGTCAGGGAGCAGTTCTTC
TRBV6-2/TRBV6-3	TRBJ1-1	NA	NA	CASSYTPRDTEAFF	TGTGCCAGCAGTTATACCCCCCGGGACACTGAAGCTTTCTTT
TRBV4-2	TRBJ2-5	NA	NA	CASSQDGAPRETQYF	TGTGCCAGCAGCCAAGATGGGGCTCCCAGGGAGACCCAGTACTTC
TRBV28	TRBJ2-7	NA	TRBD2	CASRPDGGAYEQYF	TGTGCCAGCAGACCGGACGGGGGGGCCTACGAGCAGTACTTC
TRBV6-5	TRBJ2-2	NA	TRBD2	CASRTGLAAGELFF	TGTGCCAGCAGAACGGGACTAGCGGCCGGGGAGCTGTTTTTT
TRBV7-2	TRBJ1-1	NA	NA	CASSLRANTEAFF	TGTGCCAGCAGCTTGAGGGCGAACACTGAAGCTTTCTTT
TRBV12-5	TRBJ2-2	NA	NA	CASGWAENAGELFF	TGTGCTAGTGGTTGGGCCGAAAACGCCGGGGAGCTGTTTTTT
TRBV3-1/TRBV3-2	TRBJ2-2	NA	NA	CASSQGLVANTGELFF	TGTGCCAGCAGCCAAGGACTTGTCGCGAACACCGGGGAGCTGTTTTTT
TRBV4-1	TRBJ1-2	NA	TRBD1	CASSQDFGTGMGPYGYTF	TGCGCCAGCAGCCAAGATTTTGGGACAGGGATGGGGCCCTATGGCTACACCTTC
TRBV5-1	TRBJ2-3	NA	NA	CASSLLGPSTDTQYF	TGCGCCAGCAGCTTGTTGGGGCCGAGTACAGATACGCAGTATTTT
TRBV4-3	TRBJ2-1	once	TRBD1	CASSQDKGTGVYNEQFF	TGCGCCAGCAGCCAAGATAAGGGGACAGGGGTGTACAATGAGCAGTTCTTC
TRBV4-3	TRBJ1-1	NA	NA	CASSQGRGLESEAFF	TGCGCCAGCAGCCAAGGGCGGGGGCTTGAATCTGAAGCTTTCTTT
TRBV6-2/TRBV6-3	TRBJ1-1	NA	NA	CASSYSNRRGNTEAFF	TGTGCCAGCAGTTACTCGAACAGAAGGGGGAACACTGAAGCTTTCTTT
TRBV11-2	TRBJ1-1	NA	TRBD1	CASSVGQANAEAFF	TGTGCCAGCAGCGTGGGACAGGCCAACGCTGAAGCTTTCTTT
TRBV12-3/TRBV12-4	TRBJ1-4	NA	TRBD1	CASRIDRDEKLFF	TGTGCCAGCAGAATAGACAGGGATGAAAAACTGTTTTTT
TRBV11-3	TRBJ2-1	NA	NA	CASSLRGGYGYNEQFF	TGTGCCAGCAGCCTTAGGGGGGGGTATGGTTACAATGAGCAGTTCTTC
TRBV9	TRBJ2-1	NA	NA	CASSAPGSPYNEQFF	TGTGCCAGCAGCGCCCCCGGGTCTCCCTACAATGAGCAGTTCTTC
TRBV4-1	TRBJ1-2	NA	NA	CASSQAGDGLYGYTF	TGCGCCAGCAGCCAAGCGGGGGACGGTTTGTATGGCTACACCTTC
TRBV21-1	TRBJ1-3	NA	NA	CASSRGTPTNSGNTIYF	TGTGCCAGCAGCAGGGGCACCCCAACCAACTCTGGAAACACCATATATTTT
TRBV4-3	TRBJ2-3	NA	TRBD2	CASSQGLSWGGSTDTQYF	TGCGCCAGCAGCCAAGGACTCTCGTGGGGGGGAAGCACAGATACGCAGTATTTT
TRBV6-5	TRBJ1-3	once	TRBD1	CASNRGPGNTIYF	TGTGCCAGCAACAGGGGGCCTGGAAACACCATATATTTT
TRBV28	TRBJ2-3	NA	TRBD2	CASSLLGTSGRGDTQYF	TGTGCCAGCAGCCTGTTGGGAACTAGCGGGAGGGGAGATACGCAGTATTTT
TRBV14	TRBJ2-1	NA	NA	CASSLNRAGRQFF	TGTGCCAGCAGCCTGAACAGAGCCGGGAGACAGTTCTTC
TRBV11-2	TRBJ2-2	NA	NA	CASSRQNTGELFF	TGTGCCAGCAGCAGACAGAACACCGGGGAGCTGTTTTTT
TRBV6-2/TRBV6-3	TRBJ2-7	NA	NA	CASSYLLAYEQYF	TGTGCCAGCAGTTACCTACTAGCCTACGAGCAGTACTTC
TRBV18	TRBJ2-1	NA	TRBD2	CASSRGLAGRHGRQFF	TGTGCCAGCTCACGAGGACTAGCGGGACGTCACGGGAGGCAGTTCTTC
TRBV5-1	TRBJ1-6	NA	TRBD1	CASSLAGQANSPLHF	TGCGCCAGCAGCCTGGCTGGACAGGCGAATTCACCCCTCCACTTT
TRBV7-3	TRBJ2-1	NA	NA	CASSLTQNEQFF	TGTGCCAGCAGCCTGACTCAGAATGAGCAGTTCTTC
TRBV6-1	TRBJ2-4	NA	TRBD1	CASSVTGTGGRGAKNIQYF	TGTGCCAGCAGTGTAACCGGGACAGGGGGAAGGGGAGCCAAAAACATTCAGTACTTC
TRBV6-5	TRBJ2-1	once	TRBD1	CASSFLGTGKGEQFF	TGTGCCAGCAGTTTTCTTGGGACAGGGAAGGGTGAGCAGTTCTTC
TRBV14	TRBJ1-2	NA	NA	CASSQTLNYGYTF	TGTGCCAGCAGCCAGACACTTAACTATGGCTACACCTTC